This is a list of T cell receptor beta chains from one sample in a study of cytomegalovirus exposure and HLA in healthy donors. Only in-frame clones appear in the TCRdb table, and some are missing; sequencing was by immunoSEQ multiplex PCR. Reported are 60,000 or so clones; the ten largest clones contain 2.1%. Sequencing was carried out using PBMCs. The receptors derive from a woman aged 18-29 years in good health and CMV-seronegative. Both conserved end residues are part of each CDR3. D genes are given only for firm matches.

>TRBD1|TRBV10-1|TRBJ2-7
CASSGTVTYEQYF
TGCGCCAGCAGCGGGACAGTTACCTACGAGCAGTACTTC
>.|TRBV6-5|TRBJ1-4
CASRDSLSTNEKLFF
TGTGCCAGCAGGGACAGCCTCTCAACTAATGAAAAACTGTTTTTT
>TRBD1|TRBV2|TRBJ1-5
CASSGQGRNQPQHF
TGTGCCAGCAGCGGACAGGGACGGAATCAGCCCCAGCATTTT
>.|TRBV7-8|TRBJ1-2
CASSLRTAPNYGYTF
TGTGCCAGCAGCTTAAGAACAGCCCCTAACTATGGCTACACCTTC
>TRBD2|TRBV6-5|TRBJ2-1
CASRTSGNNEQFF
TGTGCCAGCAGGACTAGCGGTAACAATGAGCAGTTCTTC
>.|TRBV7-9|TRBJ2-1
CASSLARQTHNEQFF
TGTGCCAGCAGCTTAGCGAGACAGACACACAATGAGCAGTTCTTC
>.|TRBV5-1|TRBJ2-2
CASSFETGNTGELFF
TGCGCCAGCAGCTTCGAGACAGGGAACACCGGGGAGCTGTTTTTT
>.|TRBV6-5|TRBJ2-1
CASSYNRDSYNEQFF
TGTGCCAGCAGTTATAACAGGGACTCCTACAATGAGCAGTTCTTC
>.|TRBV19|TRBJ1-1
CASSIRARVATEAFF
TGTGCCAGTAGTATTAGGGCCAGGGTTGCCACTGAAGCTTTCTTT
>.|TRBV28|TRBJ2-7
CASSSTGTPSYEQYF
TGTGCCAGCAGTTCCACCGGGACACCAAGCTACGAGCAGTACTTC
>TRBD2|TRBV5-1|TRBJ2-1
CASSLAGRYEYEQFF
TGCGCCAGCAGTTTGGCCGGGAGGTACGAGTATGAGCAGTTCTTC
>TRBD1|TRBV4-2|TRBJ1-1
CASSPRPDRATEAFF
TGTGCCAGCAGCCCCAGACCCGACAGGGCCACTGAAGCTTTCTTT
>.|TRBV4-1|TRBJ1-5
CASSQEGGAGSNQPQHF
TGCGCCAGCAGCCAAGAAGGGGGGGCAGGGAGCAATCAGCCCCAGCATTTT
>.|TRBV19|TRBJ1-1
CASTVRSGTQGFF
TGTGCCAGTACCGTAAGGAGCGGTACCCAAGGTTTCTTT
>TRBD2|TRBV11-2|TRBJ2-1
CASSSWGTSGGNEQFF
TGTGCCAGCAGCTCCTGGGGGACTAGCGGGGGTAATGAGCAGTTCTTC
>TRBD1|TRBV4-2|TRBJ1-5
CASSHRTGVINQPQHF
TGTGCCAGCAGCCACCGAACAGGGGTTATTAATCAGCCCCAGCATTTT
>.|TRBV28|TRBJ1-1
CASSLTQDSRRYEAFF
TGTGCCAGCAGTTTAACGCAGGACAGCCGGAGGTATGAAGCTTTCTTT
>.|TRBV9|TRBJ2-5
CASSLNRQETQYF
TGTGCCAGCAGCCTTAACAGACAAGAGACCCAGTACTTC
>.|TRBV30|TRBJ2-2
CAWSGYRGSYTGELFF
TGTGCCTGGAGTGGATATAGAGGGAGTTACACCGGGGAGCTGTTTTTT
>.|TRBV27|TRBJ2-7
CASSFGHTTYEQYF
TGTGCCAGCAGTTTTGGTCACACTACCTACGAGCAGTACTTC
>.|TRBV27|TRBJ1-1
CASSPISGWRVNTEAFF
TGTGCCAGCAGCCCCATCTCTGGCTGGCGGGTGAACACTGAAGCTTTCTTT
>TRBD1|TRBV6-5|TRBJ1-1
CASSATGDPNTEAFF
TGTGCCAGCAGTGCTACAGGGGACCCGAACACTGAAGCTTTCTTT
>.|TRBV9|TRBJ1-2
CASSRGGVLHGYTF
TGTGCCAGCAGCCGAGGGGGGGTATTGCATGGCTACACCTTC
>TRBD1|TRBV10-3|TRBJ2-7
CAIKGTGAGRDYEQYF
TGTGCCATCAAGGGGACAGGGGCGGGGAGGGACTACGAGCAGTACTTC
>.|TRBV10-1|TRBJ2-5
CASSAGRLETQYF
TGCGCCAGCAGCGCGGGGCGACTTGAGACCCAGTACTTC
>.|TRBV15|TRBJ1-3
CATSRDSSGNTIYF
TGTGCCACCAGCAGAGACAGCTCTGGAAACACCATATATTTT
>.|TRBV4-1|TRBJ2-5
CASSPNLARGQETQYF
TGCGCCAGCAGCCCCAACCTCGCTAGAGGCCAAGAGACCCAGTACTTC
>.|TRBV18|TRBJ2-7
CASSYGQGSFNENEQYF
TGTGCCAGCTCATACGGGCAGGGGTCCTTTAATGAGAACGAGCAGTACTTC
>TRBD1|TRBV14|TRBJ1-2
CASSQVSRDRVYGYTF
TGTGCCAGCAGCCAAGTTAGCCGGGACAGGGTCTATGGCTACACCTTC
>TRBD2|TRBV5-1|TRBJ2-7
CASSLAVTSGRGEQYF
TGCGCCAGCAGCTTGGCCGTGACTAGCGGGAGGGGAGAGCAGTACTTC
>.|TRBV6-5|TRBJ2-1
CASSYVRGNEQFF
TGTGCCAGCAGTTACGTAAGGGGCAATGAGCAGTTCTTC
>.|TRBV6-6|TRBJ1-1
CASERVQLNTEAFF
TGTGCCAGCGAGAGGGTCCAATTGAACACTGAAGCTTTCTTT
>TRBD1|TRBV29-1|TRBJ1-3
CSVGQGVGNTIYF
TGCAGCGTTGGACAGGGGGTGGGAAACACCATATATTTT
>TRBD2|TRBV6-5|TRBJ2-1
CASSYSGLAAGIEQFF
TGTGCCAGCAGTTACTCGGGACTAGCGGCCGGTATTGAGCAGTTCTTC
>.|TRBV11-2|TRBJ2-2
CASSLRGLKTGELFF
TGTGCCAGCAGCTTAAGAGGGCTGAAGACCGGGGAGCTGTTTTTT
>.|TRBV28|TRBJ1-1
CASSLTGRVTEAFF
TGTGCCAGCAGTTTAACAGGGAGGGTCACTGAAGCTTTCTTT
>TRBD2|TRBV7-2|TRBJ2-5
CASSLTGGQETQYF
TGTGCCAGCAGCTTAACGGGGGGCCAAGAGACCCAGTACTTC
>TRBD1|TRBV2|TRBJ1-2
CASNQGARGYTF
TGTGCCAGCAACCAGGGGGCTCGGGGCTACACCTTC
>.|TRBV5-4|TRBJ2-5
CASSLQGKETQYF
TGTGCCAGCAGCTTGCAGGGGAAAGAGACCCAGTACTTC
>TRBD2|TRBV5-1|TRBJ2-7
CASSRFASGRGAYEQYF
TGCGCCAGCAGCCGCTTTGCTAGCGGGAGGGGGGCCTACGAGCAGTACTTC
>.|TRBV7-3|TRBJ1-1
CASSSGSNTEAFF
TGTGCCAGCAGCTCCGGTTCAAACACTGAAGCTTTCTTT
>TRBD2|TRBV10-1|TRBJ2-1
CASSGLAPGLANNEQFF
TGCGCCAGCAGTGGCTTGGCCCCGGGACTAGCGAACAATGAGCAGTTCTTC
>.|TRBV19|TRBJ1-1
CASSIQGLNTEAFF
TGTGCCAGTAGTATACAGGGTTTGAACACTGAAGCTTTCTTT
>.|TRBV6-6|TRBJ1-2
CASTPGGSIYGYTF
TGTGCCAGCACTCCGGGGGGAAGTATTTATGGCTACACCTTC
>TRBD1|TRBV19|TRBJ2-7
CASSIVAGGLGYYEQYF
TGTGCCAGTAGTATAGTGGCAGGGGGCCTTGGCTACTACGAGCAGTACTTC
>.|TRBV7-6|TRBJ1-5
CASSFLAGISPQHF
TGTGCCAGCAGCTTTCTTGCAGGTATCTCGCCCCAGCATTTT